The clone carrying this T cell receptor (beta chain) was picked up a small number of times. Its target is unknown. The sample originates from a study of identical twins. Broader study findings: Out-of-frame TCR alpha sharing observed in monozygotic twins exceeded model estimates.

Each CDR3 protein gets one entry after TCRdb re-called the 5' RACE reads with MiXCR. The top ten clones hold about 4.5% of a sample with 600,000 to 800,000 distinct CDR3 sequences, around 20% of them seen once. CDR1 is SGHTA, CDR2 FQGNSA, per germline. The V gene lost 5 bases and the J gene lost 5 bases, with 19 bases spanning the gap. The CDR3 runs to 15 residues. The same specimen was also included in a second study, on T cells expressing NK-cell markers.

This chain uses TRBV7-2 with TRBJ2-7; possibly TRBD2 for D (6 bases). The sequenced sample was PBMCs. The clonotype comes from a woman aged 18-30 years in good health. CDR3 sequence reads: CASSQFPGEFHEQYF. In DNA form, the CDR3 reads TGTGCCAGCAGCCAATTCCCGGGGGAGTTCCACGAGCAGTACTTC. Together with reference TRBV7-2 and TRBJ2-7, the CDR3 gives the full variable domain: GAGVSQSPSNKVTEKGKDVELRCDPISGHTALYWYRQSLGQGLEFLIYFQGNSAPDKSGLPSDRFSAERTGGSVSTLTIQRTQQEDSAVYLCASSQFPGEFHEQYFGPGTRLTVT.